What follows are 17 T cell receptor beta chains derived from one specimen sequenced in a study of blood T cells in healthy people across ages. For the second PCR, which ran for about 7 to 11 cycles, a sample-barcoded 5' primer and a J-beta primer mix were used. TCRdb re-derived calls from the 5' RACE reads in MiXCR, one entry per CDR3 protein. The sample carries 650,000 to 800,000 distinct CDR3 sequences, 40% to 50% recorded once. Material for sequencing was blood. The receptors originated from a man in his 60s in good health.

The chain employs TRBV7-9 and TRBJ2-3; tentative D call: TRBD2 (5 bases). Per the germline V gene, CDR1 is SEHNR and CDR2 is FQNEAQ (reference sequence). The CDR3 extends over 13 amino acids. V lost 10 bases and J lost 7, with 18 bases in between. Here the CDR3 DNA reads TGTGCCAATGGGGAGCTCGAGCAATATACGCAGTATTTT. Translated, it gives CANGELEQYTQYF.

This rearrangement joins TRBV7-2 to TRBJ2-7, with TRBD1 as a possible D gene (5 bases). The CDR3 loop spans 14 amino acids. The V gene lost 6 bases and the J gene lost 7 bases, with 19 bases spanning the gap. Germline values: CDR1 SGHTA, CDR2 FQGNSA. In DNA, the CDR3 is TGTGCCAGCAGTCAACCTTCAGGGCGTAAAGAGCAGTACTTC. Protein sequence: CASSQPSGRKEQYF.

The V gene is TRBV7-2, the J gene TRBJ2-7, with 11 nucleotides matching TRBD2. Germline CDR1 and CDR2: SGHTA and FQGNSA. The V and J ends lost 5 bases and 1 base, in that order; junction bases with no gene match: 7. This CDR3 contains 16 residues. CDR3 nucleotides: TGTGCCAGCAGCACGACTAGCGGGGTCATGTCCTACGAGCAGTACTTC. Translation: CASSTTSGVMSYEQYF. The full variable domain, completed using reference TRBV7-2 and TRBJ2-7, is GAGVSQSPSNKVTEKGKDVELRCDPISGHTALYWYRQSLGQGLEFLIYFQGNSAPDKSGLPSDRFSAERTGGSVSTLTIQRTQQEDSAVYLCASSTTSGVMSYEQYFGPGTRLTVT.

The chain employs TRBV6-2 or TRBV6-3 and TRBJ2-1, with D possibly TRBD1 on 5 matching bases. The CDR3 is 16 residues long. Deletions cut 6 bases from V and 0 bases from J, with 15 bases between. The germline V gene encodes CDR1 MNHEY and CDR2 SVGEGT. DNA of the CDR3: TGTGCCAGCAGCAACCTCCAGGGCAGCTCCTACAATGAGCAGTTCTTC. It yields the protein CASSNLQGSSYNEQFF.

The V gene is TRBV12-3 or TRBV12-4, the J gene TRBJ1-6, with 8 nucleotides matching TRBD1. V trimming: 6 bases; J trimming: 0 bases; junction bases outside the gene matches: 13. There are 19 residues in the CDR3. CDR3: CASRGVGQGQSSYNSPLHF. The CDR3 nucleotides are TGTGCCAGCAGGGGAGTAGGACAGGGCCAGAGCTCCTATAATTCACCCCTCCACTTT.

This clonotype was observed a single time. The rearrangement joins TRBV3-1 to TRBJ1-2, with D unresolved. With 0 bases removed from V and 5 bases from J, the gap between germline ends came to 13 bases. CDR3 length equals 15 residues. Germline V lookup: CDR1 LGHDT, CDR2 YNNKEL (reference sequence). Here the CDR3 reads CASSQDMGAAYGYTF. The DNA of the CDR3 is TGTGCCAGCAGCCAAGATATGGGTGCAGCTTATGGCTACACCTTC. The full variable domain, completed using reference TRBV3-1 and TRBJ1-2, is DTAVSQTPKYLVTQMGNDKSIKCEQNLGHDTMYWYKQDSKKFLKIMFSYNNKELIINETVPNRFSPKSPDKAHLNLHINSLELGDSAVYFCASSQDMGAAYGYTFGSGTRLTVV.

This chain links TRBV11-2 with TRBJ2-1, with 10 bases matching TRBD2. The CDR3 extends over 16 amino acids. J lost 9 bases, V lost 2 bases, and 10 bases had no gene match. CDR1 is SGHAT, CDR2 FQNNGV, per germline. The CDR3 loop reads CASSLSESGGASEQFF. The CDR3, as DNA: TGTGCCAGCAGCTTATCAGAAAGCGGGGGGGCGAGTGAGCAGTTCTTC.

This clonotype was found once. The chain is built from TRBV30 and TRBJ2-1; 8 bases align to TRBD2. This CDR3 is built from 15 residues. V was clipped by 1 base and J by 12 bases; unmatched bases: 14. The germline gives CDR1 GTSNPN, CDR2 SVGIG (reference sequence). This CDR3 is CAWSEWTSRPGMQFF. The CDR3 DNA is TGTGCCTGGAGTGAATGGACTAGCCGGCCAGGCATGCAGTTCTTC.

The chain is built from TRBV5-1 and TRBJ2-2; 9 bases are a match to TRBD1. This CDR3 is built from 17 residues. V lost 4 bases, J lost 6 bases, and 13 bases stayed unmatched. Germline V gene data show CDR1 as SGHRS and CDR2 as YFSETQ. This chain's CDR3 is CASSPIVGTGISGELFF. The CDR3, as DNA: TGCGCCAGCAGCCCAATCGTTGGGACAGGGATATCCGGGGAGCTGTTTTTT.

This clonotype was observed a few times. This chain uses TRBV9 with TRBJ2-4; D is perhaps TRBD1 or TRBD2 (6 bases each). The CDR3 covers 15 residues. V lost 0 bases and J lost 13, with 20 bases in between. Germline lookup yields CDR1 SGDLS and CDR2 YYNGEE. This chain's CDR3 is CASSVGGGTPREQYF. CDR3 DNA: TGTGCCAGCAGCGTAGGAGGGGGGACCCCCCGGGAGCAGTACTTC.

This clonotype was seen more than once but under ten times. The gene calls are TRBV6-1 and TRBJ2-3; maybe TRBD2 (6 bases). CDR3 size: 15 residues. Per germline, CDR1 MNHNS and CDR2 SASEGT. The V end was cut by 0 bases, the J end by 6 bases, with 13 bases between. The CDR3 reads CASSEAAGRRDTQYF. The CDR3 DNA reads TGTGCCAGCAGTGAAGCTGCGGGGCGCAGGGATACGCAGTATTTT.

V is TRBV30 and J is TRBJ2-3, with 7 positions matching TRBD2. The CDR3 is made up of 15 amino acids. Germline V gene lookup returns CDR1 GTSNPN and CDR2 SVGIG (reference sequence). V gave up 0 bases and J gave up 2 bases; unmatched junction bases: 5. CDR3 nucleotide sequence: TGTGCCTGGAGTGTACGGGCGGGGGTCACAGATACGCAGTATTTT. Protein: CAWSVRAGVTDTQYF.

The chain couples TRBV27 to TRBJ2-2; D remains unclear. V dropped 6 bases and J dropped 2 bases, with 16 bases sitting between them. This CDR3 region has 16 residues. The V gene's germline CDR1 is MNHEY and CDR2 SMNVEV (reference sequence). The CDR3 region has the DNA TGTGCCAGCAGCCCGAGGCCCCGAGTTAACACCGGGGAGCTGTTTTTT. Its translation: CASSPRPRVNTGELFF.

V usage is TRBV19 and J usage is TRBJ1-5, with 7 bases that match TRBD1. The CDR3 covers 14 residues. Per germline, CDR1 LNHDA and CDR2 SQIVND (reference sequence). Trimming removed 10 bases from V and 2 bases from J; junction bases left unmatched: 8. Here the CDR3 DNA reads TGTGCCAACAGGGGAGGACAGGGCAATCAGCCCCAGCATTTT. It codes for CANRGGQGNQPQHF.

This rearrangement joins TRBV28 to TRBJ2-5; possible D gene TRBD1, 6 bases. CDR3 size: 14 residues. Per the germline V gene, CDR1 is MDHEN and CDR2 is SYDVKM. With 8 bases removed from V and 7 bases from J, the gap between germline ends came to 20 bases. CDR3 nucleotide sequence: TGTGCCAGCTCGGCCAGGGTTCTGGGGGCGACCCAGTACTTC. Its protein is CASSARVLGATQYF.

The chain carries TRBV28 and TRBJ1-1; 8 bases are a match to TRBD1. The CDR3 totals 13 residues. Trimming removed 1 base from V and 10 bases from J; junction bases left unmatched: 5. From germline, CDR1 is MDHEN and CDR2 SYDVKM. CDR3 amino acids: CASSLLGQGRAFF. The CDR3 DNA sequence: TGTGCCAGCAGTTTATTAGGACAGGGTAGAGCTTTCTTT.

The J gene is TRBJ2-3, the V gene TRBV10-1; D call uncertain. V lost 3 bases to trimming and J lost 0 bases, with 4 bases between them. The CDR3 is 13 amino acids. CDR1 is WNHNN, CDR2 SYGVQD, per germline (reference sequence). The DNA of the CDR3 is TGCGCCAGCAGTGACATGAGCACAGATACGCAGTATTTT. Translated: CASSDMSTDTQYF.